This T cell receptor beta chain emerged from a study of Tregs in tolerant kidney transplant recipients. Only in-frame clones appear in the TCRdb table, and some are missing; sequencing was by immunoSEQ multiplex PCR. The sample includes more than 95,000 clones, roughly nine tenths seen only once; the top ten take over 0.5%. The CDR3 extends over 15 amino acids. Between the trimmed V and J ends, which lost 2 bases and 3 bases, there was a span of 13 bases. Germline CDR1 and CDR2: SGDLS and YYNGEE. The sample was CD4+ T cells from blood. This TCR derives from a human donor in good health. This rearrangement joins TRBV9 to TRBJ2-3; perhaps D is TRBD1 or TRBD2 (5 bases each). The CDR3 protein is CASSVLGELTDTQYF. The CDR3 DNA reads as TGTGCCAGCAGCGTTCTGGGGGAGTTAACAGATACGCAGTATTTT.